The 20 T cell receptor beta chains in this list originate from one sample, sequenced in a study of cytomegalovirus exposure and HLA in healthy donors. 13 Jbeta primers and 60 Vbeta primers were used for the PCR. Assay: immunoSEQ multiplex PCR; the TCRdb copy retains only in-frame clones and omits some. The table has more than 100,000 clones, approximately 70% seen once; the top ten hold approximately 1.5%. Input material: PBMCs. The receptor source for this set is a man between 18 and 29 years old in good health and CMV-seronegative.

On this clone itself: The same CDR3 can be traced to other DNA sequences in this sample. The rearrangement links TRBV5-1 to TRBJ1-3; TRBD1 aligns across 8 bases. Germline V gene data show CDR1 as SGHRS and CDR2 as YFSETQ. With 2 bases clipped from V and 4 bases from J, the junction kept 14 bases outside the gene matches. The CDR3 runs to 18 residues. In nucleotides, the CDR3 is TGCGCCAGCAGCTTTTTGCCCCAGGGGGCACAAACCGGAAACACCATATATTTT. Translated, it gives CASSFLPQGAQTGNTIYF.

The chain is built from TRBV7-9 and TRBJ2-3; no definite D call. V dropped 4 bases and J dropped 4 bases, with 9 bases sitting between them. The CDR3 sequence is 13 residues long. The germline gives CDR1 SEHNR, CDR2 FQNEAQ (reference sequence). The CDR3 sequence: CASSSPLADTQYF. As DNA, the CDR3 is TGTGCCAGCAGCTCCCCCCTAGCAGATACGCAGTATTTT. Looking up the rest from reference TRBV7-9 and TRBJ2-3 gives the full variable domain: DTGVSQNPRHKITKRGQNVTFRCDPISEHNRLYWYRQTLGQGPEFLTYFQNEAQLEKSRLLSDRFSAERPKGSFSTLEIQRTEQGDSAMYLCASSSPLADTQYFGPGTRLTVL.

The rearrangement uses TRBV5-1 and TRBJ2-7; the match to TRBD1 covers 10 bases. The CDR3 is made up of 15 amino acids. V dropped 2 bases and J dropped 7; count of bases not matched to a gene: 9. CDR1 and CDR2 from the germline V gene are SGHRS and YFSETQ. CDR3 sequence (DNA): TGCGCCAGCAGCTTCCGGGACAGGGGAATCGAAGAGCAGTACTTC. This encodes CASSFRDRGIEEQYF.

The rearrangement links TRBV7-6 to TRBJ2-7, with 7 bases matching TRBD1. With 5 bases clipped from V and 6 bases from J, the junction kept 7 bases outside the gene matches. The CDR3 spans 13 residues. Germline V gives CDR1 SGHVS, CDR2 FNYEAQ. Here the CDR3 DNA reads TGTGCCAGCAGCAAGGGACAGACGACCGAGCAGTACTTC. Its translation is CASSKGQTTEQYF.

This clone was observed a few times. V and J are TRBV2 and TRBJ1-1; 8 bases are a match to TRBD1. The CDR3 sequence is 13 residues long. Trimming at V came to 10 bases and at J to 2 bases, leaving 6 bases not matched to a gene. The germline gives CDR1 SNHLY, CDR2 FYNNEI. DNA of the CDR3: TGTGCCACCCCGACAGGGGCTAACACTGAAGCTTTCTTT. It specifies CATPTGANTEAFF.

The chain combines TRBV30 with TRBJ1-6, with 7 bases fitting TRBD1. Germline V gene data show CDR1 as GTSNPN and CDR2 as SVGIG (reference sequence). The junction had 4 bases not matched to a gene; V was cut back by 0 bases and J by 2 bases. This CDR3 comprises 16 residues. In DNA, the CDR3 is TGTGCCTGGAGTGTGACAGGGACAACCTATAATTCACCCCTCCACTTT. This gives the protein CAWSVTGTTYNSPLHF.

The chain combines TRBV19 with TRBJ2-7, with TRBD1 matching over 9 bases. The germline V gene has CDR1 LNHDA and CDR2 SQIVND (reference sequence). The CDR3 runs 15 residues. The V segment lost 4 bases and the J segment 1 base; nucleotides outside the gene matches: 5. The DNA of the CDR3 is TGTGCCAGTAGTAAGGACAGGGGAATGTCCTACGAGCAGTACTTC. Translating it yields CASSKDRGMSYEQYF.

This clone was seen only once. The chain carries TRBV9 and TRBJ2-2, with 8 bases matching TRBD1. With V trimmed by 0 bases and J by 4 bases, 8 bases remained unmatched. Germline lookup yields CDR1 SGDLS and CDR2 YYNGEE. The CDR3 is 17 residues long. Here the CDR3 DNA reads TGTGCCAGCAGCGTAGTTGGCCAGGGGGCTGGCACCGGGGAGCTGTTTTTT. Amino acids: CASSVVGQGAGTGELFF. The complete variable domain, with remaining parts taken from reference TRBV9 and TRBJ2-2, reads DSGVTQTPKHLITATGQRVTLRCSPRSGDLSVYWYQQSLDQGLQFLIQYYNGEERAKGNILERFSAQQFPDLHSELNLSSLELGDSALYFCASSVVGQGAGTGELFFGEGSRLTVL.

The chain joins TRBV5-1 to TRBJ2-6; 7 positions agree with TRBD2. This CDR3 spans 18 amino acids. Germline CDR1 reads SGHRS; CDR2 reads YFSETQ. V shed 1 base and J 1 base; nucleotides not matched to a gene: 8. Here the CDR3 DNA reads TGCGCCAGCAGCTTGTCAGCGGGGAATCCATCTGGGGCCAACGTCCTGACTTTC. It codes for CASSLSAGNPSGANVLTF.

The rearrangement uses TRBV28 and TRBJ1-2; D is ambiguous. The germline gives CDR1 MDHEN, CDR2 SYDVKM. CDR3 length: 14 amino acids. V was trimmed by 5 bases and J by 7 bases, leaving 17 bases between them. The CDR3 reads CASSTLRPGTGYTF. For the CDR3, the DNA is TGTGCCAGCAGTACCCTCCGACCGGGAACTGGCTACACCTTC.

V is TRBV27 and J is TRBJ1-3, with D possibly being TRBD1 (6 bases). The CDR3 is made up of 15 amino acids. CDR1 and CDR2 (germline): MNHEY, SMNVEV (reference sequence). V was trimmed by 6 bases and J by 0 bases, leaving 12 bases between them. For the CDR3, the DNA is TGTGCCAGCAGCAGGGGATACCCCTCTGGAAACACCATATATTTT. Translating gives CASSRGYPSGNTIYF.

The chain recombines TRBV6-5 with TRBJ1-4; possibly TRBD1 for D (6 bases). Germline CDR1 MNHEY, CDR2 SVGAGI. Trimming took off 6 bases at V and 5 bases at J, with 13 bases between the two ends. This CDR3 is built from 14 residues. This CDR3 is CASRFRTANEKLFF. CDR3 in DNA: TGTGCCAGCAGATTTAGGACAGCGAATGAAAAACTGTTTTTT.

In this sample, this clone turned up once. The chain links TRBV28 to TRBJ2-1; D remains ambiguous. This CDR3 comprises 16 residues. Germline CDR1 reads MDHEN; CDR2 reads SYDVKM. With 2 bases removed from V and 10 bases from J, the gap between germline ends came to 21 bases. The CDR3 spells CASSLVGGSGLNEQFF. CDR3 nucleotides: TGTGCCAGCAGTTTAGTAGGTGGAAGTGGGCTTAACGAGCAGTTCTTC.

This clone appeared a single time. The CDR3 DNA reads as TGCGCCAGCAGCTTGTGGCTAGCCGGCGACGAGCAGTACTTC. Translating gives CASSLWLAGDEQYF. This chain connects TRBV5-1 to TRBJ2-7, with D perhaps TRBD2 (5 bases). The CDR3 runs to 14 residues. V lost 1 base and J 5 bases, leaving 13 bases between the germline ends. Germline-derived CDR1 and CDR2 are SGHRS and YFSETQ.

The chain uses TRBV7-2 and TRBJ1-2, with D perhaps TRBD1 (5 bases). The CDR3 has 16 amino acids. Trimming cost V 1 base and J 7 bases, with 19 bases left between them. CDR1 is SGHTA and CDR2 is FQGNSA in the germline V gene. CDR3: CASSLEGMAGSGGYTF. The DNA for the CDR3 is TGTGCCAGCAGCTTAGAGGGAATGGCAGGGTCGGGTGGCTACACCTTC.

This clone was observed a single time. The gene calls are TRBV9 and TRBJ1-2; D is uncertain. The CDR3 covers 14 residues. Trimming shortened V by 3 bases and J by 0 bases, and 9 bases separated the two germline ends. Germline V lookup: CDR1 SGDLS, CDR2 YYNGEE. The CDR3, as DNA: TGTGCCAGCAGCGGGACTGGAGCTAACTATGGCTACACCTTC. The encoded protein is CASSGTGANYGYTF.

This clone was picked up one time. This chain connects TRBV19 to TRBJ2-1; the D gene is possibly TRBD2 (6 bases). This CDR3 region has 17 residues. V was shortened by 1 base and J by 5 bases, with 18 bases between the two germline ends. CDR1 LNHDA and CDR2 SQIVND come from the germline V gene (reference sequence). The CDR3 loop is CASSIGSGTPPNNEQFF. The CDR3 region has the DNA TGTGCCAGTAGTATAGGGTCTGGGACTCCTCCTAACAATGAGCAGTTCTTC. Variable domain in full (rest from reference TRBV19 and TRBJ2-1): DGGITQSPKYLFRKEGQNVTLSCEQNLNHDAMYWYRQDPGQGLRLIYYSQIVNDFQKGDIAEGYSVSREKKESFPLTVTSAQKNPTAFYLCASSIGSGTPPNNEQFFGPGTRLTVL.

The chain uses TRBV7-8 and TRBJ1-4; maybe TRBD1 (5 bases). Deletions cut 2 bases from V and 5 bases from J, with 9 bases between. This CDR3 spans 14 amino acids. Germline CDR1 SGHVS, CDR2 FQNEAQ. The DNA of the CDR3 is TGTGCCAGCAGCTTACTGGGGCGGAATGAAAAACTGTTTTTT. Protein: CASSLLGRNEKLFF. Together with reference TRBV7-8 and TRBJ1-4, the CDR3 gives the full variable domain: GAGVSQSPRYKVAKRGQDVALRCDPISGHVSLFWYQQALGQGPEFLTYFQNEAQLDKSGLPSDRFFAERPEGSVSTLKIQRTQQEDSAVYLCASSLLGRNEKLFFGSGTQLSVL.

The rearrangement joins TRBV7-3 to TRBJ2-5; 7 nucleotides agree with TRBD1. The CDR3 is 15 residues long. With V trimmed by 0 bases and J by 5 bases, 6 bases remained unmatched. The germline gives CDR1 SGHTA, CDR2 FQGTGA. In nucleotides, the CDR3 is TGTGCCAGCAGCTTAACGGGACAGTTCATGGAGACCCAGTACTTC. It encodes CASSLTGQFMETQYF.

The sample holds a few counts of this clone. V usage is TRBV4-2 and J usage is TRBJ2-7, with unresolved D. This CDR3 is built from 14 residues. Trimming removed 1 base from V and 3 bases from J, with 10 bases in between. CDR1 and CDR2 from the germline V gene are LGHNA and YNFKEQ. The CDR3 here is CASSQGTEIYEQYF. The CDR3 DNA is TGTGCCAGCAGCCAAGGCACAGAAATCTACGAGCAGTACTTC.